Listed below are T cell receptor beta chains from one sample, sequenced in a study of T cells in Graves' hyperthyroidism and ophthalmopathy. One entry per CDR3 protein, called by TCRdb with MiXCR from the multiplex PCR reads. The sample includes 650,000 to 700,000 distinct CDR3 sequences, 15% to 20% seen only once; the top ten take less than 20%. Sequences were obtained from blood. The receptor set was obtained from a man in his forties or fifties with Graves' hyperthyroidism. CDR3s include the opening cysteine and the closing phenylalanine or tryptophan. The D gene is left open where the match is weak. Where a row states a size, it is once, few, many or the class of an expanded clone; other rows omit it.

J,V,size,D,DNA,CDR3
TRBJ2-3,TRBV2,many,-,TGTGCCAGCAGTGAGGTACATAGCACAGATACGCAGTATTTT,CASSEVHSTDTQYF
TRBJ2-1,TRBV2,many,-,TGTGCCAGCAGTGAAGGACGCAGCTCCTACAATGAGCAGTTCTTC,CASSEGRSSYNEQFF
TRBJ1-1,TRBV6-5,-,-,TGTGCCAGCAGTTACTCCGGGAGCAGGGAGGGCGGCACTGAAGCTTTCTTT,CASSYSGSREGGTEAFF
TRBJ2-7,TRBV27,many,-,TGTGCCAGCAGTCCCGCCGGCAGGGAAGGCGAGCAGTACTTC,CASSPAGREGEQYF
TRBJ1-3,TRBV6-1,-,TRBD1,TGTGCCAGCAGTGAGGACAGGTTTTCGGGAAACACCATATATTTT,CASSEDRFSGNTIYF
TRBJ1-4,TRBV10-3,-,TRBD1,TGTGCCATCAGTGGCCGGGACAGCGAAAAACTGTTTTTT,CAISGRDSEKLFF
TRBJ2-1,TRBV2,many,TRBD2,TGTGCCAGCAGGGACGGACTAGCGGGAGGTTCCTACAATGAGCAGTTCTTC,CASRDGLAGGSYNEQFF
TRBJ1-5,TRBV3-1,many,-,TGTGCCAGCAGCCAACAGCCCAATCAGCCCCAGCATTTT,CASSQQPNQPQHF
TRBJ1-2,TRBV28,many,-,TGTGCCAGCCGAGACTCAGGGGTCGGCTACACCTTC,CASRDSGVGYTF
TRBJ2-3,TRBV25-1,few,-,TGTGCCAGGATCTTGGGGCGTAGTTGGGATACAGATACGCAGTATTTT,CARILGRSWDTDTQYF
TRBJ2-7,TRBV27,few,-,TGTGCCAGCAGTTTATTAATAGGTTTCGGGACCCACCCTTCGGACGAGCAGTACTTC,CASSLLIGFGTHPSDEQYF
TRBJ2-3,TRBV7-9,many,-,TGTGCCAGCAGCTCATCTACGTTGGGGGTCCCAACAGATACGCAGTATTTT,CASSSSTLGVPTDTQYF
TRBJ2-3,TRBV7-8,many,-,TGTGCCAGCAGCTTAGGCGGACTACTAACAGATACGCAGTATTTT,CASSLGGLLTDTQYF
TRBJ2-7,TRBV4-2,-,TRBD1,TGTGCCAGCAGCCCTGACAGGGGGCGGGACGAGCAGTACTTC,CASSPDRGRDEQYF
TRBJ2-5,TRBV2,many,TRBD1,TGTGCCAGCAGTCTTTCGACAGGGCAAGAGACCCAGTACTTC,CASSLSTGQETQYF
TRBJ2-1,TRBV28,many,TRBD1,TGTGCCAGCAGACTAATAAAACAGGGGAGCGAGCAGTTCTTC,CASRLIKQGSEQFF
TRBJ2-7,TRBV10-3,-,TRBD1,TGTGCCATCAGTGATTTAAACAGGGGGGTCTTCGAGCAGTACTTC,CAISDLNRGVFEQYF
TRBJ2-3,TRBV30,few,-,TGTGCCTGGAGTGTACGCATGAGTGATACGCAGTATTTT,CAWSVRMSDTQYF
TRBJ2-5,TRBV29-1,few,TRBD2,TGCAGCGTTGCCTACGGGGGGACGGGGGAGACCCAGTACTTC,CSVAYGGTGETQYF
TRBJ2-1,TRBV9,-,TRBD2,TGTGCCAGCAGCGCGCGGGCGGGAGTACAGTACAATGAGCAGTTCTTC,CASSARAGVQYNEQFF
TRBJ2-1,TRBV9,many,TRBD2,TGTGCCAGCACCCCGGGACTAGCGGGAGTTGAGCAGTTCTTC,CASTPGLAGVEQFF
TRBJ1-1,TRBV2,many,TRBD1,TGTGCCAGCAGCCTGACAGGGCAGTACACTGAAGCTTTCTTT,CASSLTGQYTEAFF
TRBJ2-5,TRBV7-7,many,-,TGTGCTAGCAGCCCACTGGCAGGGATGGAGACCCAGTACTTC,CASSPLAGMETQYF
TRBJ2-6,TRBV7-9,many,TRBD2,TGTGCCAGCAGCTCCCTTGCGGGAGGGACGTCTGGGGCCAACGTCCTGACTTTC,CASSSLAGGTSGANVLTF
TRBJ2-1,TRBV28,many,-,TGTGCCAGCAATGGAGCGGCATTCTACAATGAGCAGTTCTTC,CASNGAAFYNEQFF
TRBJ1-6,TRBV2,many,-,TGTGCCAGCATCCTGCTCGTCACCCTCCACTTT,CASILLVTLHF
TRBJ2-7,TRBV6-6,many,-,TGTGCCAGCAGTTATTCGGTTAACGGGGGCTACGAGCAGTACTTC,CASSYSVNGGYEQYF
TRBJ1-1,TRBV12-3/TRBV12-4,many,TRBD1,TGTGCCAGCAGTTTATCGGGGACAGGGGAGAGGACTGAAGCTTTCTTT,CASSLSGTGERTEAFF
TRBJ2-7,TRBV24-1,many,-,TGTGCCACCAGTGACCCCGGCGGCAGCTCCTACGAGCAGTACTTC,CATSDPGGSSYEQYF
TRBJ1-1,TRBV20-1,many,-,TGCAGTGCTAGAGGGGGCGGGGGGAACACTGAAGCTTTCTTT,CSARGGGGNTEAFF
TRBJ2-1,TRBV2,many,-,TGTGCCAGCATGAGGGCAGGGGAAGTCAATGAGCAGTTCTTC,CASMRAGEVNEQFF
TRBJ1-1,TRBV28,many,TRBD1,TGTGCCAGCAGTCTTTGGACAGGCGGCACTGAAGCTTTCTTT,CASSLWTGGTEAFF
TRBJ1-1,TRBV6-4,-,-,TGTGCCAGCAGTTCACCCGACATAAGAGCTTTCTTT,CASSSPDIRAFF
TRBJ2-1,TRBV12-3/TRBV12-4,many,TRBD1,TGTGCCAGCAGTTACTTTAACCGAAGGACAGGGAGCAATGAGCAGTTCTTC,CASSYFNRRTGSNEQFF
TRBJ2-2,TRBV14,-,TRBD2,TGTGCCAGCAGCCAAGATACTAGCGGGTTTTTCAGAAAGATCACCGGGGAGCTGTTTTTT,CASSQDTSGFFRKITGELFF
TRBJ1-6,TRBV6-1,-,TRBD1,TGTGCCAGCAGTGGGGGACAGGGGAATCCACCCCTCCACTTT,CASSGGQGNPPLHF
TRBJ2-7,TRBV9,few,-,TGTGCCAGCAGCGTAGATAGGGAGTGGTCCTACGAGCAGTACTTC,CASSVDREWSYEQYF
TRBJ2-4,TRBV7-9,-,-,TGTGCCAGCAGCTTAGTAGTTGGTGCCAAAAACATTCAGTACTTC,CASSLVVGAKNIQYF
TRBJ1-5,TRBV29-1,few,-,TGCAGCGTTGATGGGCCCGATCAGCCCCAGCATTTT,CSVDGPDQPQHF
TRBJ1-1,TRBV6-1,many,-,TGTGCCAGCAGTGAAAACATTGCGAACACTGAAGCTTTCTTT,CASSENIANTEAFF
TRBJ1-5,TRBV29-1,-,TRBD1,TGCAGCGTTGGGGAGCCCGGGACAGGGAGTAAGCAGCCCCAGCATTTT,CSVGEPGTGSKQPQHF
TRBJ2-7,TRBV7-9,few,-,TGTGCCAGCAGCTTAGGCTCCGGGCCGACTTACTACGAGCAGTACTTC,CASSLGSGPTYYEQYF
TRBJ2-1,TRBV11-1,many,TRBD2,TGTGCCAGCAGCTTACACCGGACGGGAACTAGCGGGAGTAGCGAGCAGTTCTTC,CASSLHRTGTSGSSEQFF
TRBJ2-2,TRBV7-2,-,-,TGTGCCAGCAGCCTCCACACCGGGGAGCTGTTTTTT,CASSLHTGELFF
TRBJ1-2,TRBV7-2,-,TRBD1,TGTGCCAGCAGCCTGGGACAGTCTCTTGGTGGCTACACCTTC,CASSLGQSLGGYTF
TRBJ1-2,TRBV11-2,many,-,TGTGCCAGCAGTCTCACAGACAGGCTCGGAAGTGGCTACACCTTC,CASSLTDRLGSGYTF
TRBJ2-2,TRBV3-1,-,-,TGTGCCAGCAGCCAAGGTTTACAAGGGGGAAACACCGGGGAGCTGTTTTTT,CASSQGLQGGNTGELFF
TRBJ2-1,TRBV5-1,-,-,TGCGCCAGCAGCCCAGCCGGGGCTCTCTCCTACAATGAGCAGTTCTTC,CASSPAGALSYNEQFF
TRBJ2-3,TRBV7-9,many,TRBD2,TGTGCCAGCAGCGCGCCTTTGTTGGCTAGCGGGGTCACGGATACGCAGTATTTT,CASSAPLLASGVTDTQYF
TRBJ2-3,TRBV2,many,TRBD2,TGTGCCAGCAGTGAAAGCTCGACTAGCGGGGTCACAGATACGCAGTATTTT,CASSESSTSGVTDTQYF
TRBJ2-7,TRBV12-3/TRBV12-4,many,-,TGTGCCAGCAGTTCCCCCTGGGGGGCCCCTTCCTACGAGCAGTACTTC,CASSSPWGAPSYEQYF
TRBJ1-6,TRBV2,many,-,TGTGCCAGCAGTGGGGACCGCAATTCACCCCTCCACTTT,CASSGDRNSPLHF
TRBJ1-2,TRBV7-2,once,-,TGTTCCAGCAGCTTAGTTTCGGGGGCAGGGAGTAACTCTGGCTACACCTTC,CSSSLVSGAGSNSGYTF
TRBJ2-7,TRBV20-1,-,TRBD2,TGCAGTACTAGAGAACTAGCGGGAGGGCCCTACGAGCAGTACTTC,CSTRELAGGPYEQYF